The 10 T cell receptor beta chains listed next were all sequenced from one sample in a study of technical replicates of blood from several donors. Clones were sequenced by immunoSEQ multiplex PCR, and TCRdb holds only the in-frame ones, with some missing. The sample lists more than 65,000 clones, about nine tenths occurring once. The sequenced material came from T cells isolated from PBMCs. The receptors were sampled from a human donor in good health. Some clones in this sample may be carry-over from other donors' samples.

The V gene is TRBV11-1, the J gene TRBJ2-2; D is uncertain. The V gene lost 4 bases and the J gene lost 0 bases, with 9 bases spanning the gap. The germline V gene has CDR1 SGHAT and CDR2 FQDESV (reference sequence). There are 15 residues in the CDR3. The CDR3 loop is CASSSDWANTGELFF. CDR3 bases: TGTGCCAGCAGCTCCGACTGGGCGAACACCGGGGAGCTGTTTTTT.

This clone was observed a single time. This rearrangement joins TRBV11-2 to TRBJ2-7, with 11 nucleotides matching TRBD2. V shed 2 bases and J 3 bases; nucleotides not matched to a gene: 0. CDR3 length: 14 amino acids. Germline values: CDR1 SGHAT, CDR2 FQNNGV. CDR3 sequence reads: CASSLLAGGYEQYF. The CDR3 nucleotides are TGTGCCAGCAGCTTACTAGCGGGGGGCTACGAGCAGTACTTC.

The chain recombines TRBV30 with TRBJ2-7; D not resolved. V was shortened by 0 bases and J by 2 bases, with 11 bases between the two germline ends. This CDR3 has 14 residues. Per the germline V gene, CDR1 is GTSNPN and CDR2 is SVGIG (reference sequence). The CDR3 region is CAWSVGSNTYEQYF. The DNA of the CDR3 is TGTGCCTGGAGTGTGGGTAGCAACACCTACGAGCAGTACTTC.

This rearrangement joins TRBV10-2 to TRBJ2-1; no clear D. Germline V gene lookup returns CDR1 WSHSY and CDR2 SAAADI. Between the trimmed V and J ends, which lost 4 bases and 8 bases, there was a span of 6 bases. The CDR3 runs to 11 residues. CDR3 bases: TGCGCCAGCAGTGCCTCTTATGAGCAGTTCTTC. Translation gives CASSASYEQFF.

V gene TRBV14 combines with J gene TRBJ1-6; D ambiguous. V was clipped by 1 base and J by 8 bases, with 12 bases between them. The CDR3 loop spans 15 amino acids. Per the germline V gene, CDR1 is SGHDN and CDR2 is FVKESK. The CDR3: CASSQVRPDYSPLHF. The CDR3 nucleotides read TGTGCCAGCAGCCAAGTTCGACCGGACTATTCACCCCTCCACTTT.

The CDR3: CAWSGLRIERELFF. The CDR3 coding sequence is TGTGCCTGGAGTGGACTGAGGATAGAGAGGGAGCTGTTTTTT. This rearrangement joins TRBV30 to TRBJ2-2; no reliable D call. V lost 1 base to trimming and J lost 9 bases, with 15 bases between them. The V gene's germline CDR1 is GTSNPN and CDR2 SVGIG (reference sequence). The CDR3 loop spans 14 amino acids.

This chain connects TRBV5-1 to TRBJ2-3; 8 nucleotides align to TRBD2. The CDR3 extends over 14 amino acids. Germline loops: CDR1 SGHRS, CDR2 YFSETQ. The V and J ends lost 4 bases and 4 bases, in that order; junction bases with no gene match: 5. The CDR3 nucleotides read TGCGCCAGCAGCACGGGGGGGATGTCAGATACGCAGTATTTT. Encoded protein: CASSTGGMSDTQYF. The full variable domain, its missing parts supplied by reference TRBV5-1 and TRBJ2-3, is KAGVTQTPRYLIKTRGQQVTLSCSPISGHRSVSWYQQTPGQGLQFLFEYFSETQRNKGNFPGRFSGRQFSNSRSEMNVSTLELGDSALYLCASSTGGMSDTQYFGPGTRLTVL.

The chain combines TRBV19 with TRBJ2-7; TRBD2 matches 7 bases. The germline V gene encodes CDR1 LNHDA and CDR2 SQIVND (reference sequence). V was pared by 8 bases and J by 0 bases, with 10 bases of the junction left unmatched. CDR3 length: 15 residues. CDR3 sequence: CASREGGGSSYEQYF. The CDR3 coding sequence is TGTGCCAGTCGAGAGGGCGGGGGAAGCTCCTACGAGCAGTACTTC.

The CDR3 bases are TGCGCCAGCAGCGGGACTGGAACGTACAATGAGCAGTTCTTC. It codes for CASSGTGTYNEQFF. The chain couples TRBV4-1 to TRBJ2-1, with D possibly TRBD2 on 6 matching bases. Trimming took 5 bases from V and 4 from J, leaving 12 bases between them. CDR1 is MGHRA, CDR2 YSYEKL, per germline. The CDR3 is made up of 14 amino acids.

This rearrangement joins TRBV6-5 to TRBJ2-3; D is perhaps TRBD2 (6 bases). The CDR3 totals 15 residues. V dropped 2 bases and J dropped 4 bases, with 13 bases sitting between them. Germline V CDR1 and CDR2: MNHEY, SVGAGI. CDR3 protein: CASSYGGYPSDTQYF. The CDR3 DNA reads TGTGCCAGCAGTTACGGGGGGTATCCATCAGATACGCAGTATTTT.